This T cell receptor beta chain appears in the sequencing data of a study of T cell responses to AZD1222 COVID-19 vaccine. The CDR3 is made up of 14 amino acids. V gave up 1 base and J gave up 7 bases, with 13 bases separating them. Per the germline V gene, CDR1 is SGHVS and CDR2 is FQNEAQ. The repertoire was sequenced with immunoSEQ multiplex PCR; TCRdb's copy has only in-frame clones and lacks some. This table holds 90,000 to 120,000 clones, approximately 88% found once. The input for sequencing was peripheral blood, taken on day 0 of AZD1222 vaccination. The chain employs TRBV7-8 and TRBJ1-1; tentative D call: TRBD1 (6 bases). The clonotype was recovered from an adult in good health. CDR3 amino acids: CASSLDRAWGEAFF. CDR3 in DNA: TGTGCCAGCAGCTTAGACAGGGCATGGGGTGAAGCTTTCTTT.